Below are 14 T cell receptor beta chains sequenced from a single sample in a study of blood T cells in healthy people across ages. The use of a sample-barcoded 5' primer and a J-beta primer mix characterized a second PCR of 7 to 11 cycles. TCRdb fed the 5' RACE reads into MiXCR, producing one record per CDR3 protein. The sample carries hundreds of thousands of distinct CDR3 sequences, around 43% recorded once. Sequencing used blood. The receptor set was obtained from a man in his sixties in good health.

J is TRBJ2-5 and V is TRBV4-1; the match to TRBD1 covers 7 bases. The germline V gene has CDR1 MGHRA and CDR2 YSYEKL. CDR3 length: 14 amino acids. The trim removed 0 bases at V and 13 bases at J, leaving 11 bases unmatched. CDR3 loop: CASSQEAVGQGVYF. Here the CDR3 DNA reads TGCGCCAGCAGCCAAGAAGCCGTCGGTCAGGGGGTGTACTTC.

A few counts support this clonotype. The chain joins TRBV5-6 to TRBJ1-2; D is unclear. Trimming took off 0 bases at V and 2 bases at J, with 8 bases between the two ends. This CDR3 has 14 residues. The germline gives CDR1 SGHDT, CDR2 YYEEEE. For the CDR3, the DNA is TGTGCCAGCAGCTTGGAAATGGGAAACTATGGCTACACCTTC. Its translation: CASSLEMGNYGYTF. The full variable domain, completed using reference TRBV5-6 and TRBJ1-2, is DAGVTQSPTHLIKTRGQQVTLRCSPKSGHDTVSWYQQALGQGPQFIFQYYEEEERQRGNFPDRFSGHQFPNYSSELNVNALLLGDSALYLCASSLEMGNYGYTFGSGTRLTVV.

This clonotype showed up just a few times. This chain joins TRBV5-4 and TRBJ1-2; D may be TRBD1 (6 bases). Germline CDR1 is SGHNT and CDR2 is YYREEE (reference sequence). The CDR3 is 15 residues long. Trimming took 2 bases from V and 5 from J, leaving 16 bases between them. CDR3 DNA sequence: TGTGCCAGCAGCTTCGGGGACATTTTACAGTATGGCTACACCTTC. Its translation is CASSFGDILQYGYTF.

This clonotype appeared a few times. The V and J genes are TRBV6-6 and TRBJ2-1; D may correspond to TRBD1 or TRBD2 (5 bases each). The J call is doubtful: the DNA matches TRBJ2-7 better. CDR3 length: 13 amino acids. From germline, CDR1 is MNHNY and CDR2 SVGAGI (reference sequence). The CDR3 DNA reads TGTGCCAGCAGCAGGGACCTTAGGGGCGAGCAGTACTTC. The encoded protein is CASSRDLRGEQYF.

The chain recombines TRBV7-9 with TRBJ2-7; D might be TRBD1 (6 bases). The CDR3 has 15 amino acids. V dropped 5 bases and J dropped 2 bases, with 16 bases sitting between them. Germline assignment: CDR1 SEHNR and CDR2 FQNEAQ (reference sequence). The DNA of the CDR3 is TGTGCCAGCAGCCGATCTACAGGGTGGGCCTACGAGCAGTACTTC. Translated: CASSRSTGWAYEQYF.

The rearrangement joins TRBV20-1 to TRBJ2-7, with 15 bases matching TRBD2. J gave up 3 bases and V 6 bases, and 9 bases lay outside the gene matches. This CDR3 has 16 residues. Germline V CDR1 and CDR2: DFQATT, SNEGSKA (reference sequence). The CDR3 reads CSATGTSGGTIYEQYF. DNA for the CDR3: TGCAGTGCCACCGGGACTAGCGGGGGGACAATCTACGAGCAGTACTTC.

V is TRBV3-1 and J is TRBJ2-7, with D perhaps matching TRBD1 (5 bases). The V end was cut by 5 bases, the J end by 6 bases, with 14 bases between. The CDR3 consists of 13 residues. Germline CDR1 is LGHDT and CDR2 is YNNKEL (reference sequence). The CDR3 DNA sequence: TGTGCCAGCAGCAGCCCTAGGGGTGGCGAGCAGTACTTC. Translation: CASSSPRGGEQYF.

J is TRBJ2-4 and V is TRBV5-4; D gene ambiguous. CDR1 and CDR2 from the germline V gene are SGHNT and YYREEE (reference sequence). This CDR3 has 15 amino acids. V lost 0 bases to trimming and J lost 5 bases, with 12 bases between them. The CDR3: CASSLEANGQNIQYF. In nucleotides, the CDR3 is TGTGCCAGCAGCTTGGAAGCCAATGGCCAAAACATTCAGTACTTC.

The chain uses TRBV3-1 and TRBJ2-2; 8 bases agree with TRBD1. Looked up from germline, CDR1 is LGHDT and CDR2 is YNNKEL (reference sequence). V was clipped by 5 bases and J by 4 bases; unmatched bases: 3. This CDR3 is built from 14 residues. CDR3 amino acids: CASSDRGTTGELFF. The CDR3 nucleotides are TGTGCCAGCAGCGACAGGGGCACCACCGGGGAGCTGTTTTTT.

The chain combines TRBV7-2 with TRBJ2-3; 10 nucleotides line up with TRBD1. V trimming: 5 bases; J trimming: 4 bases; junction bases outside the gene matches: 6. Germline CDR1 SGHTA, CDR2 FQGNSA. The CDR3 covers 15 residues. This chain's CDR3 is CASSPDRGLADTQYF. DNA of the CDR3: TGTGCCAGCAGCCCCGACAGGGGGCTGGCAGATACGCAGTATTTT.

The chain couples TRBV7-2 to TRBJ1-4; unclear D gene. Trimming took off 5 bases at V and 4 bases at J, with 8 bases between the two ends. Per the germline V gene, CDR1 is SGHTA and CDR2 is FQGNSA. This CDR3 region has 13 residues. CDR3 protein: CASSPVGNEKLFF. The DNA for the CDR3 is TGTGCCAGCAGCCCGGTCGGTAATGAAAAACTGTTTTTT.

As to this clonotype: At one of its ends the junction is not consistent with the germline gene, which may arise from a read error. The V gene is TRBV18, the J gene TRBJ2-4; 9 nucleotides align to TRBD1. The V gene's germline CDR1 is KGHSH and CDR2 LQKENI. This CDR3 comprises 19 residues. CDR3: CTSSPSGAGQGLRGNIQYF. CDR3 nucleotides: TGTACCAGCTCACCCAGTGGGGCAGGACAGGGGCTTCGCGGAAACATTCAGTACTTC.

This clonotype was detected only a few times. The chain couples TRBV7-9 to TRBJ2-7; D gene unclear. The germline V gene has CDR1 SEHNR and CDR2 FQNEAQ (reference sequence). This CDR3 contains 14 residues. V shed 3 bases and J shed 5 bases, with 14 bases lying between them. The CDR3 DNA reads TGTGCCAGCAGCTTTGGTTCAGAGCCTAACGAGCAGTACTTC. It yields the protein CASSFGSEPNEQYF.

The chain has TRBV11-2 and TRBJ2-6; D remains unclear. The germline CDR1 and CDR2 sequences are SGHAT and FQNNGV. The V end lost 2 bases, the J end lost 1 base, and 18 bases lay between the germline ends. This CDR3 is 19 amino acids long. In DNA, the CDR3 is TGTGCCAGCAGCTTATCGGGTTCGGCAGGCCCATCTGGGGCCAACGTCCTGACTTTC. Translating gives CASSLSGSAGPSGANVLTF. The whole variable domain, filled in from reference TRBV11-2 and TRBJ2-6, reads EAGVAQSPRYKIIEKRQSVAFWCNPISGHATLYWYQQILGQGPKLLIQFQNNGVVDDSQLPKDRFSAERLKGVDSTLKIQPAKLEDSAVYLCASSLSGSAGPSGANVLTFGAGSRLTVL.